This is a list of T cell receptor beta chains from one sample in a study of T cell responses to AZD1222 COVID-19 vaccine. Here immunoSEQ multiplex PCR was the method, and the copy in TCRdb shows in-frame clones only, minus some. This sample has 95,000 to 100,000 clones, with about nine tenths found just once. Specimen: peripheral blood, collected on day 0 of AZD1222 vaccination. These receptors came from an adult in good health. Both conserved end residues are part of each CDR3. The order of the fields is V gene, D gene, J gene, CDR3 protein. The D gene is left open where the match is weak.

TRBV15,TRBD2,TRBJ2-1,CATSRDLLAGAYNEQFF
TRBV18,TRBD1,TRBJ2-1,CASSIQGRDEQFF
TRBV28,-,TRBJ2-7,CASSLGGLEQYF
TRBV29-1,TRBD2,TRBJ2-1,CSVGLASEQFF
TRBV9,-,TRBJ2-1,CASSLARGEQFF
TRBV19,TRBD1,TRBJ1-5,CASSIDRDQPQHF
TRBV7-8,TRBD2,TRBJ2-2,CASSLAERERLRTGELFF
TRBV27,TRBD2,TRBJ2-2,CASSPRRTSGSYRNTGELFF
TRBV28,TRBD2,TRBJ2-2,CASRPGLALPTGELFF
TRBV7-9,-,TRBJ1-6,CASSLDNSPLHF
TRBV30,-,TRBJ2-7,CAWSSTPRDRPHEQYF
TRBV7-9,-,TRBJ2-2,CASSYPMTTGELFF
TRBV18,TRBD2,TRBJ2-2,CASSPLPTSGSGTTTGELFF
TRBV18,-,TRBJ1-5,CASSPANVQPQHF
TRBV5-4,TRBD1,TRBJ2-7,CASSAGQGASLLEQYF
TRBV30,-,TRBJ1-3,CAWSHGTPGNTIYF
TRBV18,TRBD1,TRBJ1-2,CASSPTGDYGYTF
TRBV3-1/TRBV3-2,-,TRBJ1-5,CASSSRNQPQHF
TRBV30,-,TRBJ1-2,CAETPGVMGGYTF
TRBV4-1,TRBD1,TRBJ1-5,CASSQELGTGRNQPQHF
TRBV7-9,-,TRBJ2-7,CASSVRTDAISEQYF
TRBV5-8,-,TRBJ1-5,CASQGLNQPQHF
TRBV5-1,-,TRBJ2-1,CASSRDQTPPPFF
TRBV28,-,TRBJ1-4,CASREGRINEKLFF
TRBV10-3,TRBD2,TRBJ2-1,CAISESASGYNEQFF
TRBV9,-,TRBJ2-2,CASSVLSGELFF
TRBV11-3,-,TRBJ2-2,CASSFNWGHTGELFF
TRBV27,-,TRBJ2-2,CASSVHTGELFF
TRBV29-1,-,TRBJ2-5,CSPTGAGETQYF
TRBV6-5,-,TRBJ1-3,CATRGAEAGNTIYF
TRBV5-1,-,TRBJ1-4,CASSLLRGPNEKLFF
TRBV5-4,TRBD1,TRBJ1-2,CASSVGQGRIGYTF
TRBV5-4,TRBD2,TRBJ2-3,CASSLEAAGGVDTQYF
TRBV18,TRBD2,TRBJ2-7,CASSQAGEGSYEQYF
TRBV28,TRBD1,TRBJ1-2,CASSLGQGSGYTF
TRBV19,-,TRBJ1-5,CASTALSGYEPQHF
TRBV5-1,TRBD2,TRBJ2-5,CASSRTSGSGQETQYF
TRBV7-2,-,TRBJ2-7,CASSLDHSGLEQYF
TRBV12-3/TRBV12-4,-,TRBJ2-1,CASGGYNEQFF
TRBV12-3/TRBV12-4,-,TRBJ1-5,CASRSGADQPQHF
TRBV5-4,-,TRBJ1-2,CASSIVGAGGYTF
TRBV6-6,TRBD2,TRBJ2-7,CASSYIAGRSYEQYF
TRBV21-1,-,TRBJ2-3,CASSKVVARTDTQYF
TRBV14,TRBD1,TRBJ2-5,CASSLQGAKETQYF
TRBV6-6,TRBD1,TRBJ2-7,CASSYPSVGTGSEQYF
TRBV7-3,-,TRBJ1-5,CASSLRPEDQPQHF
TRBV5-8,-,TRBJ2-1,CASSLLTGSYNEQFF
TRBV28,-,TRBJ1-5,CASSSQGSGQPQHF
TRBV9,-,TRBJ2-3,CASSVIDGLAPGNTQYF
TRBV7-9,-,TRBJ1-5,CASSLETIYQLQHF
TRBV4-2,TRBD1,TRBJ2-2,CASSQNRDRGFVGELFF
TRBV5-1,-,TRBJ1-6,CASSSRGSNSPLHF
TRBV28,-,TRBJ2-1,CAILKEAYNEQFF
TRBV6-5,-,TRBJ2-7,CASRMLGGLYEQYF